Listed here are 24 T cell receptor beta chains from one sample, sequenced in a study of T cell responses to AZD1222 COVID-19 vaccine. Here immunoSEQ multiplex PCR was the method, and the copy in TCRdb shows in-frame clones only, minus some. The sample records roughly 100,000 clones, around 87% being singletons. The source was peripheral blood, collected on day 0 of AZD1222 vaccination. These TCRs come from an adult in good health.

The gene calls are TRBV23-1 and TRBJ2-7, with TRBD1 matching 7 bases. TRBV23-1 is an open reading frame, and its role is uncertain. The CDR3 totals 12 residues. The CDR3 region has the DNA TGCGCCAGCAGCCTTCAAACCGGGACAGTACGGGTC. This encodes CASSLQTGTVRV.

The CDR3, as DNA: TGTGCCAGCAGCCGGGACGTGAGGCAGCAGTACTTC. This sequence encodes CASSRDVRQQYF. The V and J genes are TRBV6-5 and TRBJ2-7; D possibly matches TRBD1 or TRBD2 (5 bases each). Germline lookup yields CDR1 MNHEY and CDR2 SVGAGI. CDR3 size: 12 residues. Trimming removed 6 bases from V and 8 bases from J, with 14 bases in between.

The chain uses TRBV2 and TRBJ2-1; 12 bases match TRBD2. The germline CDR1 and CDR2 sequences are SNHLY and FYNNEI. J was trimmed by 8 bases and V by 8 bases; bases with no gene match: 4. The CDR3 spans 13 residues. This CDR3 is CASPSGGGHEQFF. The CDR3 coding sequence is TGTGCCAGCCCTAGCGGGGGGGGTCATGAGCAGTTCTTC.

The chain uses TRBV11-3 and TRBJ2-7; the D is unclear. The V gene lost 1 base and the J gene lost 3 bases, with 7 bases spanning the gap. CDR1 is SGHNT and CDR2 is YENEEA in the germline V gene. The CDR3 spans 13 residues. In DNA form, the CDR3 reads TGTGCCAGCAGCTTAGGCGACGGCTACGAGCAGTACTTC. The encoded protein is CASSLGDGYEQYF.

The chain employs TRBV9 and TRBJ1-2; perhaps TRBD1 as D (6 bases). V lost 0 bases to trimming and J lost 8 bases, with 17 bases between them. The germline V gene has CDR1 SGDLS and CDR2 YYNGEE. There are 15 residues in the CDR3. The CDR3 spells CASSVDSTGTIGYTF. As DNA, the CDR3 is TGTGCCAGCAGCGTAGACAGTACAGGGACGATAGGCTACACCTTC.

The chain carries TRBV5-4 and TRBJ2-3; a weak D match, TRBD2 (7 bases). The ends were cut back, 1 base at V and 4 bases at J, with 16 bases in the middle. Germline V gives CDR1 SGHNT, CDR2 YYREEE (reference sequence). This CDR3 is built from 16 residues. CDR3 nucleotides: TGTGCCAGCAGCTTGTTCTCCGGCGGGGGCGCAGATACGCAGTATTTT. The encoded protein is CASSLFSGGGADTQYF.

The chain recombines TRBV5-3 with TRBJ2-7, with 7 bases lining up with TRBD1. TRBV5-3 carries the ORF label, with uncertain function. CDR3 length: 16 residues. V lost 3 bases to trimming and J lost 3 bases; unmatched junction nucleotides: 12. The CDR3 region is CARSSKAQRTGYEQYF. CDR3 bases: TGTGCCAGAAGCTCAAAAGCTCAGCGGACAGGCTACGAGCAGTACTTC.

This chain links TRBV2 with TRBJ1-1; no firm D call. V was shortened by 2 bases and J by 3 bases, with 13 bases between the two germline ends. CDR1 is SNHLY and CDR2 is FYNNEI in the germline V gene. The CDR3 spans 15 residues. DNA for the CDR3: TGTGCCAGCAGTGAATCCGGGCGGAGGGACACTGAAGCTTTCTTT. Translation gives CASSESGRRDTEAFF.

This chain links TRBV11-2 with TRBJ2-1; either TRBD1 or TRBD2 may fit D (6 bases each). V lost 5 bases and J 12 bases, leaving 20 bases between the germline ends. This CDR3 is built from 14 residues. The V gene's germline CDR1 is SGHAT and CDR2 FQNNGV. The CDR3 reads CASSLGGKEVPQFF. DNA for the CDR3: TGTGCCAGCAGCCTCGGGGGCAAGGAGGTACCGCAGTTCTTC. Variable domain in full (rest from reference TRBV11-2 and TRBJ2-1): EAGVAQSPRYKIIEKRQSVAFWCNPISGHATLYWYQQILGQGPKLLIQFQNNGVVDDSQLPKDRFSAERLKGVDSTLKIQPAKLEDSAVYLCASSLGGKEVPQFFGPGTRLTVL.

A few counts support this clone. The chain combines TRBV15 with TRBJ1-6, with 12 bases aligning to TRBD1. V lost 1 base and J lost 8; bases outside the gene matches: 3. Germline assignment: CDR1 LNHNV and CDR2 YYDKDF (reference sequence). The CDR3 spans 16 residues. The CDR3 region is CATSRVGQGADSPLHF. The CDR3 DNA reads as TGTGCCACCAGCAGAGTGGGACAGGGGGCTGATTCACCCCTCCACTTT.

This rearrangement joins TRBV28 to TRBJ2-7; D unresolved. Trimming removed 8 bases from V and 3 bases from J, with 8 bases in between. Germline CDR1 and CDR2: MDHEN and SYDVKM. This CDR3 has 11 amino acids. The chain's CDR3 is CASSPNYEQYF. The CDR3 nucleotides are TGTGCCAGCTCCCCCAACTACGAGCAGTACTTC. The whole variable domain, remainder taken from reference TRBV28 and TRBJ2-7, is DVKVTQSSRYLVKRTGEKVFLECVQDMDHENMFWYRQDPGLGLRLIYFSYDVKMKEKGDIPEGYSVSREKKERFSLILESASTNQTSMYLCASSPNYEQYFGPGTRLTVT.

The rearrangement uses TRBV7-9 and TRBJ1-2; D is undetermined. Germline-derived CDR1 and CDR2 are SEHNR and FQNEAQ (reference sequence). This CDR3 is built from 13 residues. V was shortened by 2 bases and J by 8 bases, with 12 bases between the two germline ends. The CDR3 protein is CASSLRRLSGYTF. The CDR3 bases are TGTGCCAGCAGCTTAAGGCGGTTATCCGGCTACACCTTC.

The chain joins TRBV29-1 to TRBJ1-1; maybe TRBD1 (5 bases). The CDR3 covers 14 residues. V was shortened by 3 bases and J by 0 bases, with 11 bases between the two germline ends. The germline V gene encodes CDR1 SQVTM and CDR2 ANQGSEA. CDR3 protein: CSVEGGVMNTEAFF. The DNA of the CDR3 is TGCAGCGTTGAGGGGGGAGTCATGAACACTGAAGCTTTCTTT.

The chain joins TRBV5-1 to TRBJ2-3; TRBD1 matches 9 bases. Trimming took 3 bases from V and 5 from J; bases not matched to a gene: 13. Germline lookup yields CDR1 SGHRS and CDR2 YFSETQ. CDR3 length: 17 amino acids. CDR3: CASSWMRTGDMRDTQYF. The CDR3 coding sequence is TGCGCCAGCAGCTGGATGAGGACAGGGGACATGAGAGATACGCAGTATTTT.

The rearrangement joins TRBV4-2 to TRBJ1-4, with D perhaps matching TRBD1 (6 bases). The CDR3 length is 16 residues. Germline V gene lookup returns CDR1 LGHNA and CDR2 YNFKEQ. V was trimmed by 0 bases and J by 4 bases, leaving 12 bases between them. The CDR3 coding sequence is TGTGCCAGCAGCCAAGAAGCCGGGGGCGGTAATGAAAAACTGTTTTTT. Translation gives CASSQEAGGGNEKLFF.

The chain uses TRBV9 and TRBJ2-3, with D possibly being TRBD1 (6 bases). Germline V lookup: CDR1 SGDLS, CDR2 YYNGEE. Trimming stripped 0 bases from V and 3 bases from J, with 17 bases between. The CDR3 is 17 residues long. In nucleotides, the CDR3 is TGTGCCAGCAGCGTAGCCTCCTCGGCAGGGGCAACAGATACGCAGTATTTT. Protein: CASSVASSAGATDTQYF.

The table lists this clone with a count of one. The chain joins TRBV19 to TRBJ1-1; perhaps TRBD1 as D (6 bases). Per the germline V gene, CDR1 is LNHDA and CDR2 is SQIVND (reference sequence). Between the trimmed V and J ends, which lost 4 bases and 2 bases, there was a span of 11 bases. This CDR3 contains 14 residues. The CDR3 DNA follows: TGTGCCAGTAGTACACGACAGGCTAACACTGAAGCTTTCTTT. Its translation is CASSTRQANTEAFF.

V and J are TRBV7-2 and TRBJ2-7, with TRBD1 identical over 7 bases. The CDR3 extends over 15 amino acids. Germline CDR1 is SGHTA and CDR2 is FQGNSA. The V gene end was trimmed by 5 bases and the J gene end by 0 bases; junction bases not matched to a gene: 7. Here the CDR3 DNA reads TGTGCCAGCAGCGTTACCGGGGACAGCTCCTACGAGCAGTACTTC. This gives the protein CASSVTGDSSYEQYF. Looking up the rest from reference TRBV7-2 and TRBJ2-7 gives the full variable domain: GAGVSQSPSNKVTEKGKDVELRCDPISGHTALYWYRQSLGQGLEFLIYFQGNSAPDKSGLPSDRFSAERTGGSVSTLTIQRTQQEDSAVYLCASSVTGDSSYEQYFGPGTRLTVT.

J is TRBJ1-3 and V is TRBV3-1 (or the pseudogene TRBV3-2); D is unclear. The CDR3 loop spans 14 amino acids. Germline CDR1 reads LGHDT; CDR2 reads YNNKEL (reference sequence). V shed 2 bases and J shed 1 base, with 6 bases lying between them. The CDR3 DNA is TGTGCCAGCAGCCAACTCGCGTCTGGAAACACCATATATTTT. Its protein product is CASSQLASGNTIYF.

V usage is TRBV6-5 and J usage is TRBJ2-7; D remains unclear. The CDR3 loop spans 13 amino acids. V gave up 3 bases and J gave up 2 bases, with 8 bases separating them. Looked up from germline, CDR1 is MNHEY and CDR2 is SVGAGI. CDR3 protein: CASSYGSPYEQYF. DNA for the CDR3: TGTGCCAGCAGTTATGGGTCGCCCTACGAGCAGTACTTC.

The chain couples TRBV2 to TRBJ2-2; D gene ambiguous. Germline V gene data show CDR1 as SNHLY and CDR2 as FYNNEI. V was shortened by 5 bases and J by 5 bases, with 3 bases between the two germline ends. The length of the CDR3 is 11 residues. CDR3 sequence (DNA): TGTGCCAGCAGTTTAACCGGGGAGCTGTTTTTT. Its protein is CASSLTGELFF.

This clone was recorded only once. The V call is TRBV5-6, the J call TRBJ2-1, with D uncertain. This CDR3 comprises 15 residues. Trimming stripped 0 bases from V and 0 bases from J, with 7 bases between. Germline V gene sequence: CDR1 SGHDT, CDR2 YYEEEE. The CDR3 DNA reads TGTGCCAGCAGCTTGGTACCCAACTCCTACAATGAGCAGTTCTTC. This codes for CASSLVPNSYNEQFF.

This clone was seen repeatedly, ten times or more. This chain joins TRBV7-2 and TRBJ1-5; D remains unclear. This CDR3 has 14 amino acids. The germline V gene encodes CDR1 SGHTA and CDR2 FQGNSA. Trimming removed 2 bases from V and 8 bases from J, with 13 bases in between. The CDR3: CASSLNGVGKPQHF. The CDR3, as DNA: TGTGCCAGCAGCTTAAATGGAGTTGGGAAGCCCCAGCATTTT.

The chain joins TRBV3-1 (or the pseudogene TRBV3-2) to TRBJ2-5; D might be TRBD2 (5 bases). Trimming stripped 2 bases from V and 7 bases from J, with 11 bases between. Germline assignment: CDR1 LGHDT and CDR2 YNNKEL (reference sequence). The CDR3 is 13 amino acids. The CDR3 region is CASSQSSEGTQYF. CDR3 sequence (DNA): TGTGCCAGCAGCCAATCGAGCGAGGGGACCCAGTACTTC.